Below, 5 T cell receptor beta chains from the same sample are listed, as sequenced in a study of blood T cell repertoires in COVID-19. Produced via immunoSEQ multiplex PCR; TCRdb's table is partial and in-frame only. This sample has roughly 370,000 clones; approximately 90% occur once, and the top ten carry 10%. Source material: PBMCs or T cells enriched from blood (not recorded which). Receptor source: a woman in her 50s who had recovered from COVID-19.

V gene TRBV3-1 (or the pseudogene TRBV3-2) combines with J gene TRBJ1-1; 8 bases are a match to TRBD1. Unmatched junction bases numbered 3, after V lost 0 bases and J lost 6 bases. The CDR3 totals 14 residues. CDR1 is LGHDT, CDR2 YNNKEL, per germline (reference sequence). This chain's CDR3 is CASSQEGTGSEAFF. Here the CDR3 DNA reads TGTGCCAGCAGCCAAGAGGGGACAGGCTCTGAAGCTTTCTTT.

The chain is built from TRBV25-1 and TRBJ1-1, with D perhaps TRBD1 (6 bases). Trimming left V 3 bases short and J 4 bases short, with 9 bases between. From germline, CDR1 is MGHDK and CDR2 SYGVNS. This CDR3 spans 13 amino acids. CDR3 in amino acids: CASSDRQATEAFF. The CDR3 DNA reads as TGTGCCAGCAGTGATCGACAGGCCACTGAAGCTTTCTTT. Supplemented by reference TRBV25-1 and TRBJ1-1, the full variable domain reads EADIYQTPRYLVIGTGKKITLECSQTMGHDKMYWYQQDPGMELHLIHYSYGVNSTEKGDLSSESTVSRIRTEHFPLTLESARPSHTSQYLCASSDRQATEAFFGQGTRLTVV.

The chain joins TRBV12-1 to TRBJ1-5; the D call of TRBD1 is as the table states it, not checked on the DNA. TRBV12-1 is marked as a pseudogene. The CDR3 has 14 amino acids. The DNA of the CDR3 is TGTGCCAGCAGCCCCGACAGGGGCAATCAGCCCCAGCATTTT. It specifies CASSPDRGNQPQHF.

The chain couples TRBV27 to TRBJ1-1; the D is unclear. CDR1 is MNHEY and CDR2 is SMNVEV in the germline V gene (reference sequence). V was trimmed by 0 bases and J by 4 bases, leaving 6 bases between them. This CDR3 region has 13 residues. The CDR3 reads CASSLSFSTEAFF. In DNA form, the CDR3 reads TGTGCCAGCAGTTTATCGTTCAGCACTGAAGCTTTCTTT.

This chain uses TRBV6-5 with TRBJ1-2, with D unclear. This CDR3 has 13 amino acids. Germline V gene lookup returns CDR1 MNHEY and CDR2 SVGAGI. V lost 6 bases to trimming and J lost 3 bases, with 11 bases between them. CDR3 coding DNA: TGTGCCAGCAGCCTCGTTGGCTACTATGGCTACACCTTC. It encodes CASSLVGYYGYTF.